The clone carrying this T cell receptor (beta chain) was picked up a small number of times. The antigen is unknown. The read falls 3 residues short of the CDR3 end, and the missing part is taken from the germline J gene. Clones were sequenced by immunoSEQ multiplex PCR, and TCRdb holds only the in-frame ones, with some missing. Altogether 25,000 to 30,000 clones were found in the sample, and no singletons occur. The data belong to a study of T cell clonality in common variable immunodeficiency. Germline V gene lookup returns CDR1 SGHRS and CDR2 YFSETQ. The V and J ends lost 4 bases and 1 base, in that order; junction bases with no gene match: 6. The CDR3 length is 15 residues. General study points: Common variable immunodeficiency TCR beta sequences reportedly had fewer deletions and N-nucleotide insertions. Repertoire-complication correlations in CVID were limited by patient heterogeneity. Compared with healthy controls, CVID subjects showed increased TCRbeta clonality, mostly in about a third.

This sequence joins TRBV5-1 and TRBJ2-5; 8 bases fit TRBD2. This TCR was sampled from a human donor with common variable immunodeficiency. Sequenced: peripheral blood mononuclear cells. This chain's CDR3 is CASSQAGVGQETQYF. The DNA read from the CDR3 is TGCGCCAGCAGCCAAGCGGGAGTGGGCCAAGAGACC.